The sequence of this TCR beta chain was determined in a study of TIL therapy for anti-PD-1-resistant metastatic lung cancer. Time point reported: pre-treatment sample, taken before nivolumab and TIL therapy. Most excised metastases sampled were pleural nodules or supraclavicular lymph nodes. Tumor harvest preceded PD-1/PD-L1 blockade, followed by nivolumab treatment. This clone was seen just once. The target antigen is unknown. The germline CDR1 and CDR2 sequences are SQVTM and ANQGSEA. The CDR3 has 12 amino acids. V lost 0 bases and J lost 5, with 7 bases in between. This was the immunoSEQ v3 assay. Data came from immunoSEQ multiplex PCR; TCRdb stores just in-frame clones and leaves some out. Of about 100,000 clones listed, roughly two thirds are singletons. Study results and limitations: This highly selected cohort may not generalize to typical lung cancer patients. Compared with baseline intratumoral T cells, expanded TIL cultures were more clonal and less diverse (about 6% vs 30%).

This material consisted of tumor tissue, taken at baseline. The TCR was taken from a person aged 25-80 years with non-small cell lung cancer. V and J are TRBV29-1 and TRBJ1-1, with D possibly TRBD1 on 5 matching bases. The CDR3 DNA reads TGCAGCGTTGAAGAGGGGGGGACTGAAGCTTTCTTT. Its translation is CSVEEGGTEAFF. The variable domain in full, completed from reference TRBV29-1 and TRBJ1-1, reads SAVISQKPSRDICQRGTSLTIQCQVDSQVTMMFWYRQQPGQSLTLIATANQGSEATYESGFVIDKFPISRPNLTFSTLTVSNMSPEDSSIYLCSVEEGGTEAFFGQGTRLTVV.